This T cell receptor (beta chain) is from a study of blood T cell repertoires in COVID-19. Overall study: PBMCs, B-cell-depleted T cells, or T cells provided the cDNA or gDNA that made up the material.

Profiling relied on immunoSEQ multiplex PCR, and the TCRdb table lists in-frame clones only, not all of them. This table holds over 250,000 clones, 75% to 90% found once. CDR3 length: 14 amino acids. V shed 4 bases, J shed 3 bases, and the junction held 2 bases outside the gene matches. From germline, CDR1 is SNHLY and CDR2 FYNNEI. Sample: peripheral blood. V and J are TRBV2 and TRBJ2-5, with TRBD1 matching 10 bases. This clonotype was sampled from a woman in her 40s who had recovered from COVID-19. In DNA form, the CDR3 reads TGTGCCAGCAGTGGCGGGACAGGGGAAGAGACCCAGTACTTC. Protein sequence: CASSGGTGEETQYF.